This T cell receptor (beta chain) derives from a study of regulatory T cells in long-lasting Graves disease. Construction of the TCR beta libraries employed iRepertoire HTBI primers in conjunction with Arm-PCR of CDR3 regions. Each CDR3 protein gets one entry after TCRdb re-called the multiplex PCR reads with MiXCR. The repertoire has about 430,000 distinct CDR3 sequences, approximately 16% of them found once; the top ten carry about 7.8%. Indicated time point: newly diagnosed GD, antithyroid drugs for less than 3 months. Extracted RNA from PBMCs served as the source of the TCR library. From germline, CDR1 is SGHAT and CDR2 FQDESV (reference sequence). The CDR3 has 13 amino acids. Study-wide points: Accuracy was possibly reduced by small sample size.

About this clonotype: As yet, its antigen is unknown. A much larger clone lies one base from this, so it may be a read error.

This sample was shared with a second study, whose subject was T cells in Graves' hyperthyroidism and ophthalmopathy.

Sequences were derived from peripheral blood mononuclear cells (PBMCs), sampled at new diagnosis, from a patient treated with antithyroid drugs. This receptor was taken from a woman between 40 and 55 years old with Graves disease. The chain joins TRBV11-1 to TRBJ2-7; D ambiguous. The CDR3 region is CASSPTLVGEQSF. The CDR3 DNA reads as TGTGCCAGCAGCCCAACCCTGGTCGGCGAGCAGTCCTTC. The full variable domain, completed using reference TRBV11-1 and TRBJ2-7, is EAEVAQSPRYKITEKSQAVAFWCDPISGHATLYWYRQILGQGPELLVQFQDESVVDDSQLPKDRFSAERLKGVDSTLKIQPAELGDSAMYLCASSPTLVGEQSFGPGTRLTVT.